Each of the 24 T cell receptor beta chains below was sequenced from the same sample in a study of blood T cell repertoires in COVID-19. Assay: immunoSEQ multiplex PCR; the TCRdb copy retains only in-frame clones and omits some. In the table there are over 200,000 clones, about four fifths of which are singletons. Source material: peripheral blood. The receptors here all came from a woman in her forties or fifties with acute or convalescent COVID-19.

V gene TRBV10-1 combines with J gene TRBJ2-2; D ambiguous. There are 12 residues in the CDR3. The germline CDR1 and CDR2 sequences are WNHNN and SYGVQD (reference sequence). Trimming took 6 bases from V and 2 from J, leaving 4 bases between them. The CDR3 is CASRTNTGELFF. CDR3 sequence (DNA): TGCGCCAGCAGGACTAACACCGGGGAGCTGTTTTTT.

This chain joins TRBV25-1 and TRBJ1-2; D might be TRBD1 (6 bases). The CDR3 loop spans 12 amino acids. In germline, CDR1 is MGHDK, CDR2 SYGVNS. Trimming cost V 5 bases and J 6 bases, with 10 bases left between them. The CDR3 here is CASSRDIHGYTF. In nucleotides, the CDR3 is TGTGCCAGCAGTCGGGACATTCATGGCTACACCTTC.

This sequence joins TRBV28 and TRBJ2-7, with TRBD1 matching 11 bases. Germline lookup yields CDR1 MDHEN and CDR2 SYDVKM. V shed 2 bases and J 4 bases; nucleotides not matched to a gene: 4. The CDR3 runs to 15 residues. The CDR3 is CASSLPGQGAYEQYF. The CDR3 nucleotides are TGTGCCAGCAGTTTACCAGGACAGGGGGCTTACGAGCAGTACTTC. The variable domain in full, completed from reference TRBV28 and TRBJ2-7, reads DVKVTQSSRYLVKRTGEKVFLECVQDMDHENMFWYRQDPGLGLRLIYFSYDVKMKEKGDIPEGYSVSREKKERFSLILESASTNQTSMYLCASSLPGQGAYEQYFGPGTRLTVT.

The CDR3 DNA is TGTGCCAGCAGCCCCCCGCCCGGGACAGGGATCGACAATGAGCAGTTCTTC. It yields the protein CASSPPPGTGIDNEQFF. V gene TRBV7-3 combines with J gene TRBJ2-1, with 9 bases lining up with TRBD1. Germline loops: CDR1 SGHTA, CDR2 FQGTGA. CDR3 length equals 17 residues. J gave up 5 bases and V 5 bases, and 13 bases lay outside the gene matches.

This clone was counted a few times. V is TRBV28 and J is TRBJ1-1; possibly TRBD1 for D (5 bases). Trimming took 6 bases from V and 0 from J, leaving 29 bases between them. The CDR3 contains 20 residues. CDR1 and CDR2 from the germline V gene are MDHEN and SYDVKM. CDR3 nucleotide sequence: TGTGCCAGCAGCTCACCCGACCTGGCCGGCGGGGGGTTGATGAACACTGAAGCTTTCTTT. Protein sequence: CASSSPDLAGGGLMNTEAFF.

The genes are TRBV19 and TRBJ1-5, with D tentatively TRBD1 (6 bases). Per the germline V gene, CDR1 is LNHDA and CDR2 is SQIVND (reference sequence). The ends were cut back, 7 bases at V and 0 bases at J, with 22 bases in the middle. The CDR3 spans 18 residues. DNA for the CDR3: TGTGCCAGTACAGAGGTTTTCGGGACACCTTATAGCAATCAGCCCCAGCATTTT. Translating it yields CASTEVFGTPYSNQPQHF. The full variable domain, with the rest looked up from reference TRBV19 and TRBJ1-5, is DGGITQSPKYLFRKEGQNVTLSCEQNLNHDAMYWYRQDPGQGLRLIYYSQIVNDFQKGDIAEGYSVSREKKESFPLTVTSAQKNPTAFYLCASTEVFGTPYSNQPQHFGDGTRLSIL.

The V call is TRBV29-1, the J call TRBJ2-5; 7 bases line up with TRBD2. CDR1 is SQVTM and CDR2 is ANQGSEA in the germline V gene. CDR3 length: 12 residues. The V and J ends lost 7 bases and 5 bases, in that order; junction bases with no gene match: 7. CDR3: CSARTSRETQYF. The CDR3, as DNA: TGCAGCGCCCGGACTAGTAGGGAGACCCAGTACTTC.

Written as DNA, the CDR3 is TGTGCCAGCACTCCCGTGAGCGGCGGGGAGACCCAGTACTTC. Translated, it gives CASTPVSGGETQYF. J is TRBJ2-5 and V is TRBV28, with D possibly TRBD2 on 5 matching bases. Deletions cut 7 bases from V and 5 bases from J, with 17 bases between. Germline assignment: CDR1 MDHEN and CDR2 SYDVKM. The CDR3 contains 14 residues.

The V and J genes are TRBV6-5 and TRBJ1-1, with D hard to call. The germline V gene encodes CDR1 MNHEY and CDR2 SVGAGI. V gave up 2 bases and J gave up 3 bases, with 16 bases separating them. The CDR3 covers 16 residues. The CDR3: CASSYSIGRLDTEAFF. CDR3 sequence (DNA): TGTGCCAGCAGTTACAGTATAGGGAGGCTCGACACTGAAGCTTTCTTT.

This sequence joins TRBV7-6 and TRBJ2-5; D ambiguous. CDR1 and CDR2 from the germline V gene are SGHVS and FNYEAQ. This CDR3 is built from 12 residues. The V end was cut by 2 bases, the J end by 2 bases, with 3 bases between. The CDR3 loop reads CASSLLQETQYF. The DNA for the CDR3 is TGTGCCAGCAGCTTACTTCAAGAGACCCAGTACTTC.

This rearrangement joins TRBV11-1 to TRBJ1-3; TRBD1 matches at 7 bases. V shed 5 bases, J shed 4 bases, and the junction held 5 bases outside the gene matches. Germline V CDR1 and CDR2: SGHAT, FQDESV (reference sequence). The CDR3 is 14 residues long. In DNA, the CDR3 is TGTGCCAGCAGCCTATGGGACAGCGGAAACACCATATATTTT. As protein: CASSLWDSGNTIYF.

The rearrangement links TRBV11-2 to TRBJ1-3, with D possibly being TRBD1 (5 bases). V shed 5 bases and J shed 4 bases, with 9 bases lying between them. This CDR3 comprises 13 residues. CDR1 is SGHAT, CDR2 FQNNGV, per germline. This CDR3 reads CASSPTVGNTIYF. CDR3 DNA: TGTGCCAGCAGCCCGACAGTAGGAAACACCATATATTTT.

The chain has TRBV3-1 (or the pseudogene TRBV3-2) and TRBJ2-7; 9 positions agree with TRBD2. CDR3 length: 17 amino acids. Germline V gene sequence: CDR1 LGHDT, CDR2 YNNKEL (reference sequence). J lost 0 bases, V lost 1 base, and 7 bases had no gene match. The CDR3: CASSQARPSGTSYEQYF. DNA for the CDR3: TGTGCCAGCAGCCAAGCGAGGCCTAGCGGGACCTCCTACGAGCAGTACTTC.

The chain couples TRBV6-6 to TRBJ2-1, with D possibly TRBD2 on 6 matching bases. V gave up 5 bases and J gave up 4 bases, with 15 bases separating them. Germline CDR1 reads MNHNY; CDR2 reads SVGAGI (reference sequence). The CDR3 extends over 15 amino acids. The CDR3 spells CASSRLVSPYNEQFF. For the CDR3, the DNA is TGTGCCAGCAGTCGACTAGTTTCACCGTACAATGAGCAGTTCTTC.

This chain joins TRBV19 and TRBJ2-7; D unresolved. This CDR3 is 14 amino acids long. CDR1 and CDR2 (germline): LNHDA, SQIVND (reference sequence). V lost 4 bases to trimming and J lost 6 bases, with 16 bases between them. The CDR3 is CASSTLQRFSEQYF. CDR3 in DNA: TGTGCCAGTAGTACTCTTCAACGGTTTTCCGAGCAGTACTTC. The complete variable domain, with remaining parts taken from reference TRBV19 and TRBJ2-7, reads DGGITQSPKYLFRKEGQNVTLSCEQNLNHDAMYWYRQDPGQGLRLIYYSQIVNDFQKGDIAEGYSVSREKKESFPLTVTSAQKNPTAFYLCASSTLQRFSEQYFGPGTRLTVT.

This sequence joins TRBV27 and TRBJ2-7, with 8 bases that match TRBD2. V was pared by 3 bases and J by 3 bases, with 4 bases of the junction left unmatched. Germline CDR1 is MNHEY and CDR2 is SMNVEV (reference sequence). The CDR3 is 14 residues long. CDR3 in amino acids: CASSFKAGGYEQYF. The CDR3 DNA follows: TGTGCCAGCAGTTTTAAGGCGGGAGGCTACGAGCAGTACTTC.

This chain connects TRBV12-3 or TRBV12-4 to TRBJ2-5, with 8 bases matching TRBD2. The V and J ends lost 5 bases and 7 bases, in that order; junction bases with no gene match: 6. The CDR3 length is 13 residues. In nucleotides, the CDR3 is TGTGCCAGCAGTCCAGGACTAGCCGGGACCCAGTACTTC. The encoded protein is CASSPGLAGTQYF.

The J gene is TRBJ2-7, the V gene TRBV28; 7 nucleotides agree with TRBD2. Germline V gives CDR1 MDHEN, CDR2 SYDVKM. This CDR3 comprises 15 residues. J gave up 1 base and V 6 bases, and 9 bases lay outside the gene matches. The CDR3: CASSVTLAASYEQYF. In DNA, the CDR3 is TGTGCCAGCAGCGTGACTCTAGCGGCATCCTACGAGCAGTACTTC.

This chain joins TRBV5-1 and TRBJ2-3, with 10 nucleotides matching TRBD2. The CDR3 contains 16 residues. Germline trimming cut 2 bases from V and 2 bases from J; bases unmatched to any gene: 5. Germline values: CDR1 SGHRS, CDR2 YFSETQ. The chain's CDR3 is CASSFLAGDPTDTQYF. The CDR3 DNA sequence: TGCGCCAGCAGCTTTCTAGCGGGAGACCCCACAGATACGCAGTATTTT.

V gene TRBV7-2 combines with J gene TRBJ2-1; a possible D gene is TRBD1 (6 bases). This CDR3 is built from 15 residues. V shed 2 bases and J shed 9 bases, with 17 bases lying between them. The V gene's germline CDR1 is SGHTA and CDR2 FQGNSA. DNA for the CDR3: TGTGCCAGCAGCTTACCCCGAAACAGGGCGATTGAGCAGTTCTTC. Translating gives CASSLPRNRAIEQFF.

The V call is TRBV6-1, the J call TRBJ2-7, with 8 bases lining up with TRBD2. The germline V gene encodes CDR1 MNHNS and CDR2 SASEGT. V lost 3 bases to trimming and J lost 5 bases; unmatched junction nucleotides: 12. The CDR3 has 16 amino acids. The CDR3 DNA follows: TGTGCCAGCAGTGACACAATCCGGGAGGGCCGGGACGAGCAGTACTTC. This gives the protein CASSDTIREGRDEQYF.

The rearrangement uses TRBV6-5 and TRBJ2-5; 7 bases are shared with TRBD2. The germline CDR1 and CDR2 sequences are MNHEY and SVGAGI. The ends lost 8 bases at V and 4 bases at J; junction bases unmatched: 10. The CDR3 runs 14 residues. CDR3 DNA sequence: TGTGCCAGCGGTACTGGGGGGGGGACAGAGACCCAGTACTTC. Amino acids: CASGTGGGTETQYF.

This clone has more than one count but fewer than ten. The rearrangement joins TRBV28 to TRBJ2-1; D gene ambiguous. CDR1 is MDHEN and CDR2 is SYDVKM in the germline V gene. Trimming left V 6 bases short and J 0 bases short, with 21 bases between. CDR3 length: 18 amino acids. The CDR3 nucleotides read TGTGCCAGCAGGCCCTTTGGTTCTACCATGAGCTCCTACAATGAGCAGTTCTTC. It encodes CASRPFGSTMSSYNEQFF.

The chain is built from TRBV11-2 and TRBJ1-6; D is perhaps TRBD1 (5 bases). CDR1 and CDR2 (germline): SGHAT, FQNNGV. V lost 5 bases and J lost 7, with 12 bases in between. This CDR3 region has 14 residues. The CDR3 protein is CASSPSDKNSPLHF. In DNA form, the CDR3 reads TGTGCCAGCAGCCCTTCGGACAAAAATTCACCCCTCCACTTT.